This T cell receptor (beta chain) was captured in a study of beta chain features in type 1 diabetes. Findings and caveats of the study: More deletions and fewer insertions at VDJ junctions were seen in type 1 diabetes patients.

Germline V gene data show CDR1 as SGHNT and CDR2 as YYREEE (reference sequence). V was clipped by 4 bases and J by 7 bases; unmatched bases: 14. The CDR3 contains 18 residues. This clone was seen only a few times. Antigen specificity is unknown. As every portion of the isolated RNA was reverse transcribed, the sequencing read expressed TCRB transcripts. Around 3.57 million reads was the average for naive, central memory and regulatory T cell samples. Libraries were prepared by immunoSEQ multiplex PCR; TCRdb keeps only in-frame clonotypes and omits some of them. In the table there are hundreds of thousands of clones, about 14% of which are singletons.

This chain joins TRBV5-4 and TRBJ1-6; the match to TRBD1 covers 10 bases. This TCR derives from a man in his thirties or forties in good health. Sequencing was done on a sample of central memory CD4+ T cells from blood. The DNA of the CDR3 is TGTGCCAGCAGCAGCCCGGTACGACAGGGGGCGCGAAATTCACCCCTCCACTTT. It yields the protein CASSSPVRQGARNSPLHF.